A selection of T cell receptor beta chains follows, all from one sample in a study of blood T cell repertoires in COVID-19. Method: immunoSEQ multiplex PCR; TCRdb's copy keeps in-frame clones and lacks some. The table has 170,000 or so clones, around 83% seen once; the top ten hold 1.5% to 1.9%. The specimen was peripheral blood. These receptors all stem from a human donor in a cohort sampled during active COVID-19. CDR3s include the opening cysteine and the closing phenylalanine or tryptophan. The D gene is left open where the match is weak. A row's size may be missing; if present it is once, few, many or a size class.

len: 16
abundance: .
d_gene: .
v_gene: TRBV30
j_gene: TRBJ1-5
CDR3nt: TGTGCCTGGAGTCCATCAAGGGGGTGCGTCAATCAGCCCCAGCATTTT
CDR3aa: CAWSPSRGCVNQPQHF

len: 19
abundance: .
d_gene: TRBD2
v_gene: TRBV5-1
j_gene: TRBJ2-5
CDR3nt: TGCGCCAGCAGCCCCGGCTGGACTAGCGGGGGGCCAGGTGGGGAGACCCAGTACTTC
CDR3aa: CASSPGWTSGGPGGETQYF

len: 15
abundance: .
d_gene: .
v_gene: TRBV5-1
j_gene: TRBJ1-1
CDR3nt: TGCGCCAGCAGCTTGGCAAGGGGGTTGAACACTGAAGCTTTCTTT
CDR3aa: CASSLARGLNTEAFF

len: 12
abundance: .
d_gene: .
v_gene: TRBV28
j_gene: TRBJ1-1
CDR3nt: TGTGCCAGCAGTGGCCGACAGTTTGAAGCTTTCTTT
CDR3aa: CASSGRQFEAFF

len: 14
abundance: .
d_gene: .
v_gene: TRBV10-3
j_gene: TRBJ1-1
CDR3nt: TGTGCCATCGGTAATCAAATGGGCGAGACTGAAGCTTTCTTT
CDR3aa: CAIGNQMGETEAFF

len: 15
abundance: once
d_gene: TRBD1
v_gene: TRBV6-2/TRBV6-3
j_gene: TRBJ2-7
CDR3nt: TGTGCCAGCAGCTCCCCTCGACAGGGAGTCTACGAGCAGTACTTC
CDR3aa: CASSSPRQGVYEQYF

len: 17
abundance: .
d_gene: TRBD2
v_gene: TRBV6-2/TRBV6-3
j_gene: TRBJ2-7
CDR3nt: TGTGCCAGCAGTTATTCGGTGGCTAGCGGGAGGGAAGGGGAGCAGTACTTC
CDR3aa: CASSYSVASGREGEQYF

len: 13
abundance: .
d_gene: TRBD1
v_gene: TRBV12-3/TRBV12-4
j_gene: TRBJ1-4
CDR3nt: TGTGCCAGCGGGACAGGGCCTAATGAAAAACTGTTTTTT
CDR3aa: CASGTGPNEKLFF

len: 19
abundance: .
d_gene: TRBD1
v_gene: TRBV24-1
j_gene: TRBJ1-5
CDR3nt: TGTGCCACCAGTGATTCCGGACAGGGCCGAGGGTATAGCAATCAGCCCCAGCATTTT
CDR3aa: CATSDSGQGRGYSNQPQHF

len: 16
abundance: .
d_gene: .
v_gene: TRBV6-2/TRBV6-3
j_gene: TRBJ2-2
CDR3nt: TGTGCCAGCAGTTACTTTGGTGGAGGGGCCACCGGGGAGCTGTTTTTT
CDR3aa: CASSYFGGGATGELFF

len: 13
abundance: .
d_gene: .
v_gene: TRBV7-3
j_gene: TRBJ2-3
CDR3nt: TGTGCCAGCAGCTTATCATTCAGAGATACGCAGTATTTT
CDR3aa: CASSLSFRDTQYF

len: 14
abundance: .
d_gene: .
v_gene: TRBV7-9
j_gene: TRBJ1-1
CDR3nt: TGTGCCAGCAGCTTCATCCAGGCCAATACTGAAGCTTTCTTT
CDR3aa: CASSFIQANTEAFF

len: 15
abundance: few
d_gene: TRBD2
v_gene: TRBV7-3
j_gene: TRBJ2-7
CDR3nt: TGTGCCAGCAGCTCGCACCCGGGACTAGGCTACGAGCAGTACTTC
CDR3aa: CASSSHPGLGYEQYF

len: 18
abundance: .
d_gene: TRBD2
v_gene: TRBV10-3
j_gene: TRBJ2-7
CDR3nt: TGTGCCATCAGTGAGAGGGAGGGCCAGGCGGGGGGCTCCTACGAGCAGTACTTC
CDR3aa: CAISEREGQAGGSYEQYF

len: 15
abundance: .
d_gene: TRBD1
v_gene: TRBV7-8
j_gene: TRBJ2-1
CDR3nt: TGTGCCAGCAGCTTGACCGGGACAGGGGGCGGGGAGCAGTTCTTC
CDR3aa: CASSLTGTGGGEQFF

len: 18
abundance: .
d_gene: TRBD2
v_gene: TRBV4-3
j_gene: TRBJ2-6
CDR3nt: TGCGCCAGCAGCCAAGATGGACTAGCGGGAGGTGGGGCCAACGTCCTGACTTTC
CDR3aa: CASSQDGLAGGGANVLTF

len: 17
abundance: .
d_gene: TRBD1
v_gene: TRBV3-1/TRBV3-2
j_gene: TRBJ1-3
CDR3nt: TGTGCCAGCAGCCAAAGGGACAGGTACCTCTCTGGAAACACCATATATTTT
CDR3aa: CASSQRDRYLSGNTIYF

len: 15
abundance: .
d_gene: TRBD1
v_gene: TRBV29-1
j_gene: TRBJ2-7
CDR3nt: TGCAGCGTCCCTTCTTGGACAGGGGGGTCTTACGAGCAGTACTTC
CDR3aa: CSVPSWTGGSYEQYF

len: 14
abundance: .
d_gene: TRBD1
v_gene: TRBV11-2
j_gene: TRBJ1-1
CDR3nt: TGTGCCAGCAGCTCGGACAGGGGCGGTCCTGAAGCTTTCTTT
CDR3aa: CASSSDRGGPEAFF

len: 18
abundance: .
d_gene: TRBD1
v_gene: TRBV7-9
j_gene: TRBJ1-3
CDR3nt: TGTGCCAGCAGCTCTAGGGGGACAGTCGTTGGCCTTGGAAACACCATATATTTT
CDR3aa: CASSSRGTVVGLGNTIYF

len: 17
abundance: .
d_gene: TRBD2
v_gene: TRBV30
j_gene: TRBJ2-7
CDR3nt: TGTGCCTGGAGTTGGCTAGCGGGGGCCCAGTGGTTCTACGAGCAGTACTTC
CDR3aa: CAWSWLAGAQWFYEQYF

len: 17
abundance: .
d_gene: .
v_gene: TRBV27
j_gene: TRBJ2-2
CDR3nt: TGTGCCAGCAGCTCCCTGGGCAGCGGAGTGAACACCGGGGAGCTGTTTTTT
CDR3aa: CASSSLGSGVNTGELFF

len: 16
abundance: .
d_gene: .
v_gene: TRBV7-8
j_gene: TRBJ1-2
CDR3nt: TGTGCCAGCAGCTTAGCTGTCAGGGGAGCTAACTATGGCTACACCTTC
CDR3aa: CASSLAVRGANYGYTF

len: 13
abundance: .
d_gene: TRBD2
v_gene: TRBV10-3
j_gene: TRBJ2-2
CDR3nt: TGTGCCGTAGCGGGCGAGGAGGCCGGGGAGCTGTTTTTT
CDR3aa: CAVAGEEAGELFF

len: 16
abundance: .
d_gene: .
v_gene: TRBV19
j_gene: TRBJ1-5
CDR3nt: TGTGCCAGTAGTATTGAGGGCCGATATAGCAATCAGCCCCAGCATTTT
CDR3aa: CASSIEGRYSNQPQHF

len: 13
abundance: .
d_gene: .
v_gene: TRBV18
j_gene: TRBJ1-1
CDR3nt: TGTGCCAGCTCGGGGACAAAGAACACTGAAGCTTTCTTT
CDR3aa: CASSGTKNTEAFF